The rows below give T cell receptor beta chains drawn from one sample of a study of T-cell memory formation after mild COVID-19. MiXCR, run by TCRdb on the 5' RACE reads, gives a single entry per CDR3 protein. The sample carries a few hundred thousand distinct CDR3 sequences, less than 20% recorded once. Material for sequencing was PBMCs or a T cell subset sorted from them (not recorded which). The receptors were gathered from a man in his late teens or twenties who had mild COVID-19 (a few samples of this study predate the infection). Cell type and time point are not known. Both conserved end residues are trimmed from each CDR3. Each record gives: J gene, V gene, CDR3 protein.

TRBJ2-5 | TRBV4-1 | ASSQVERAGETQY
TRBJ2-7 | TRBV29-1 | SVARGDEQY
TRBJ2-7 | TRBV6-2/TRBV6-3 | ASNELAYEQY
TRBJ2-1 | TRBV5-1 | ASSLNEPRGQF
TRBJ2-7 | TRBV5-4 | ASGTGWDEQY
TRBJ1-1 | TRBV11-2 | ASSSRLKAEAF
TRBJ2-1 | TRBV4-2 | ASSRPGEGANEQF
TRBJ1-1 | TRBV4-1 | ASSQGGGGNTEAF
TRBJ1-2 | TRBV7-2 | ASSPDGAYGYT
TRBJ2-1 | TRBV7-3 | ASSSTGPPQGEQF
TRBJ2-1 | TRBV28 | ASGTQGASVNEQF
TRBJ1-1 | TRBV15 | ATSRVQQAPEAF
TRBJ1-4 | TRBV3-1 | ASSQVEGGKLF
TRBJ1-6 | TRBV12-3/TRBV12-4 | ASSGGAAASPLH
TRBJ2-5 | TRBV6-5 | ASSSPGNPGQETQY
TRBJ1-6 | TRBV7-2 | ASSSYRGQLTTSSYNSPLH
TRBJ2-5 | TRBV4-2 | ASSQGPGGDQETQY
TRBJ2-1 | TRBV29-1 | SVVEIGSYNEQF
TRBJ2-1 | TRBV2 | ASSDPYNEQF
TRBJ2-3 | TRBV7-2 | ASSLQPLAGASDTQY
TRBJ1-2 | TRBV20-1 | SASRGESYT
TRBJ2-2 | TRBV3-1 | ASSQVETGELF
TRBJ1-1 | TRBV23-1 | ASSQSSTGNTEAF
TRBJ2-5 | TRBV4-1 | ASSQDPSTETQY
TRBJ1-4 | TRBV7-2 | ASSLDRARNEKLF
TRBJ2-4 | TRBV4-2 | ASSQAAGAKNIQY
TRBJ1-6 | TRBV20-1 | SARGSPGRIPLH
TRBJ1-2 | TRBV15 | ATSRDTGQVRRGYT
TRBJ2-7 | TRBV15 | ATRVATHYEQY
TRBJ1-5 | TRBV12-3/TRBV12-4 | ASSLSVGQPQH
TRBJ1-1 | TRBV5-4 | ASSWDRGYTEAF
TRBJ1-2 | TRBV7-8 | ASSHPGQSTTSYT
TRBJ2-1 | TRBV5-1 | ASSFDRNEQF
TRBJ2-4 | TRBV19 | ASAPGLARSIQY
TRBJ2-7 | TRBV30 | AWRPGYEQY
TRBJ2-1 | TRBV11-2 | ASSLEVSGGRHEQF
TRBJ2-1 | TRBV3-1 | ASSQMSGAGNEQF
TRBJ2-1 | TRBV7-9 | ASTLGGGRGEQF
TRBJ2-3 | TRBV5-1 | ASSPEGLAGGRNTQY
TRBJ2-3 | TRBV7-9 | ASSLVAGGVFLTDTQY
TRBJ2-3 | TRBV5-1 | ASSIGDWGTDTQY
TRBJ1-1 | TRBV7-2 | ASRPLDSMNTEAF
TRBJ2-7 | TRBV6-5 | ASSYQGLRYEQY
TRBJ1-6 | TRBV4-2 | ASSPRQNNSPLH
TRBJ2-3 | TRBV6-5 | ASSRTSGEGDTQY
TRBJ2-7 | TRBV25-1 | ASSEQDNSYEQY